These 7 T cell receptor beta chains share one sample of origin, sequenced in a study of blood T cell repertoires in COVID-19. Here immunoSEQ multiplex PCR was the method, and the copy in TCRdb shows in-frame clones only, minus some. This repertoire shows roughly 56,000 clones, 85% found once; its top ten account for 5% to 6%. Sequenced: peripheral blood. The source of these receptors is a man between 70 and 80 years old with acute or convalescent COVID-19.

The J gene is TRBJ1-3, the V gene TRBV7-2; perhaps TRBD1 as D (5 bases). V shed 3 bases and J shed 4 bases, with 13 bases lying between them. Germline lookup yields CDR1 SGHTA and CDR2 FQGNSA. The CDR3 extends over 15 amino acids. In DNA, the CDR3 is TGTGCCAGCAGCTTCGGGGGTGGGAAGGGAAACACCATATATTTT. Residues: CASSFGGGKGNTIYF.

The rearrangement joins TRBV5-4 to TRBJ2-2; no firm D call. Germline lookup yields CDR1 SGHNT and CDR2 YYREEE (reference sequence). Trimming removed 2 bases at V and 8 bases at J, with 16 bases between. The CDR3 runs 15 residues. CDR3 loop: CASSFPGNRRGELFF. CDR3 sequence (DNA): TGTGCCAGCAGCTTCCCTGGTAACCGCCGGGGGGAGCTGTTTTTT. Full variable domain (rest looked up from reference TRBV5-4 and TRBJ2-2): ETGVTQSPTHLIKTRGQQVTLRCSSQSGHNTVSWYQQALGQGPQFIFQYYREEENGRGNFPPRFSGLQFPNYSSELNVNALELDDSALYLCASSFPGNRRGELFFGEGSRLTVL.

V and J are TRBV7-9 and TRBJ1-6; the D gene is possibly TRBD1 (5 bases). The germline V gene encodes CDR1 SEHNR and CDR2 FQNEAQ (reference sequence). V was shortened by 0 bases and J by 9 bases, with 9 bases between the two germline ends. The CDR3 contains 14 residues. CDR3 amino acids: CASSLAGEGSPLHF. The CDR3, as DNA: TGTGCCAGCAGCTTAGCAGGGGAAGGTTCACCCCTCCACTTT. Using reference TRBV7-9 and TRBJ1-6 for the parts outside the CDR3, the full variable domain is DTGVSQNPRHKITKRGQNVTFRCDPISEHNRLYWYRQTLGQGPEFLTYFQNEAQLEKSRLLSDRFSAERPKGSFSTLEIQRTEQGDSAMYLCASSLAGEGSPLHFGNGTRLTVT.

J is TRBJ1-5 and V is TRBV27, with D possibly matching TRBD1 (5 bases). Germline V gene sequence: CDR1 MNHEY, CDR2 SMNVEV (reference sequence). The CDR3 is 16 residues long. V lost 2 bases to trimming and J lost 2 bases, with 13 bases between them. The CDR3 sequence is CASSLKGRVGNQPQHF. The CDR3 bases are TGTGCCAGCAGTTTAAAAGGCAGGGTGGGCAATCAGCCCCAGCATTTT.

The count of this clone is one. The gene calls are TRBV19 and TRBJ2-7; 10 nucleotides agree with TRBD2. V was pared by 6 bases and J by 2 bases, with 10 bases of the junction left unmatched. Germline values: CDR1 LNHDA, CDR2 SQIVND (reference sequence). CDR3 length: 16 residues. The CDR3 bases are TGTGCCAGTAGCATATTATACAGCGGGGGGGCCTACGAGCAGTACTTC. It specifies CASSILYSGGAYEQYF.

The V and J genes are TRBV5-1 and TRBJ2-5; D remains unclear. Trimming cost V 0 bases and J 5 bases, with 14 bases left between them. CDR3 size: 15 residues. CDR1 and CDR2 from the germline V gene are SGHRS and YFSETQ. The CDR3 nucleotides read TGCGCCAGCAGCTTGGGGCTATCTGTGAGGGAGACCCAGTACTTC. Protein: CASSLGLSVRETQYF.

V usage is TRBV7-8 and J usage is TRBJ2-6, with D possibly matching TRBD2 (7 bases). The CDR3 has 18 amino acids. Germline V gene data show CDR1 as SGHVS and CDR2 as FQNEAQ. Trimming removed 5 bases from V and 0 bases from J, with 17 bases in between. This CDR3 is CASSTLKGGASGANVLTF. The CDR3 nucleotides are TGTGCCAGCAGCACCCTAAAGGGGGGGGCCTCTGGGGCCAACGTCCTGACTTTC.